The T cell receptor (beta chain) under discussion was sequenced for a study of T-cell reconstitution after alpha-beta-depleted transplantation in children. This clonotype was counted only a few times. Unique molecular identifiers were built into the TCRbeta library. TCRdb reprocessed the PCR reads via MiXCR and lists one record per CDR3 protein. The sample lists fewer than 150,000 distinct CDR3 sequences; approximately 8.7% were seen once. The V gene end was trimmed by 3 bases and the J gene end by 4 bases; junction bases not matched to a gene: 9. This CDR3 has 17 residues. The TCR originated in a girl less than two years old who had a stem cell transplant for combined immunodeficiency, so the T cells may come from the graft donor. The sample here was PBMCs, mostly from graft donor cells, taken 180 days after TCRalphabeta/CD19-depleted stem cell transplant. The chain combines TRBV12-3 or TRBV12-4 with TRBJ2-5; 12 bases map to TRBD2. DNA of the CDR3: TGTGCCAGCAGTTTTGGCCAGACTAGCGGGAGTGGAGAGACCCAGTACTTC. It codes for CASSFGQTSGSGETQYF.